This T cell receptor beta chain was identified in a study of graft-versus-host responses after intestinal transplantation. Remarks on this clone: Its antigen is as yet unknown.

This CDR3 contains 14 residues. Trimming removed 10 bases from V and 4 bases from J, with 19 bases in between. The germline V gene has CDR1 MNHEY and CDR2 SMNVEV (reference sequence). Study-wide points: Clonal ratios of graft-versus-host to host-versus-graft in allografts were high for patients exhibiting graft-donor T cell macrochimerism.

The assay was immunoSEQ multiplex PCR, and TCRdb's table has in-frame clones only and misses some. The sample lists about 70,000 clones, roughly 94% occurring once. The specimen was unstimulated CD8+ T cells sorted from spleen or lymph node cells, collected before intestinal transplant. The V and J genes are TRBV27 and TRBJ1-1; D is unresolved. The clonotype comes from a human donor who received an intestinal transplant. The CDR3 here is CATYQAGSSTEAFF. Written as DNA, the CDR3 is TGTGCCACCTACCAGGCGGGGTCGAGCACTGAAGCTTTCTTT.